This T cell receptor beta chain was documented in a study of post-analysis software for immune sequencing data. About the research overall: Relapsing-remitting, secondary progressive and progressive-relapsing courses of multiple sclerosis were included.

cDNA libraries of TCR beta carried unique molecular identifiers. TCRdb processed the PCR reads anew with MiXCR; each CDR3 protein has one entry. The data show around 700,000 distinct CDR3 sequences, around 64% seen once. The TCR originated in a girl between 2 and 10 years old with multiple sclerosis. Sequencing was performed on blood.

In DNA form, the CDR3 reads TGTGCCAGCAGTTTAAGAGACAGGGAAGGTAGGAATGAGCAGTTCTTC. Translation: CASSLRDREGRNEQFF. The chain joins TRBV12-3 or TRBV12-4 to TRBJ2-1, with 7 bases matching TRBD1. V was clipped by 2 bases and J by 7 bases; unmatched bases: 11. The CDR3 totals 16 residues.